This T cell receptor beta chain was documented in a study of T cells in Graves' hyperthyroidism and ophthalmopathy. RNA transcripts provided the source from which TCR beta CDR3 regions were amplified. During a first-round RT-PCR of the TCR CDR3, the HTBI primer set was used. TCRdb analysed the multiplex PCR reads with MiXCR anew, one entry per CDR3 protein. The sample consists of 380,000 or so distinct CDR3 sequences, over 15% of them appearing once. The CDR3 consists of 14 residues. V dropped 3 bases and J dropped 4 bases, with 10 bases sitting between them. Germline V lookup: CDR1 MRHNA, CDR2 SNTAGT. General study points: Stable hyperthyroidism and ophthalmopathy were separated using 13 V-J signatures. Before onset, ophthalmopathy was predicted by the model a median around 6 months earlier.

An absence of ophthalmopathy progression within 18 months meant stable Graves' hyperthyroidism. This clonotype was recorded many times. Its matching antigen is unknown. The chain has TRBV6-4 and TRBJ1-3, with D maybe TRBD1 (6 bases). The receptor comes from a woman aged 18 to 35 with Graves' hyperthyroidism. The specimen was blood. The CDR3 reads CASSESGDGNTIYF. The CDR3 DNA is TGTGCCAGCAGTGAATCAGGGGACGGAAACACCATATATTTT.